What follows is one TCR beta chain and its context. This sample was included in a study of cytomegalovirus exposure and HLA in healthy donors. For the study at large: In a later analysis, the roughly 130 validation repertoires were reported to have used the same platform as the 666 first-cohort repertoires.

From germline, CDR1 is MDHEN and CDR2 SYDVKM. The junction had 8 bases not matched to a gene; V was cut back by 7 bases and J by 8 bases. The length of the CDR3 is 14 residues. Only in-frame clones appear in the TCRdb table, and some are missing; sequencing was by immunoSEQ multiplex PCR. The sample gives 60,000 to 85,000 clones, 94% of which show up once; around 1.5% is in the top ten. This sequence originates from a man younger than 30 in good health and CMV-seropositive. Sequencing was performed on PBMCs. The chain uses TRBV28 and TRBJ1-4; TRBD1 agrees at 9 bases. CDR3 loop: CASNPQGAWEKLFF. Written as DNA, the CDR3 is TGTGCCAGCAACCCACAGGGGGCTTGGGAAAAACTGTTTTTT.